The next 9 T cell receptor beta chains were all read from a single sample in a study of cytomegalovirus exposure and HLA in healthy donors. The PCR employed 60 Vbeta primers together with 13 Jbeta primers. Sequencing was performed with immunoSEQ multiplex PCR; in TCRdb, only in-frame clones are kept and a portion is missing. The sample includes under 150,000 clones, 70% to 75% of them seen just once. Sequenced material: PBMCs. These receptors were collected from a woman in her forties in good health and CMV-seronegative.

This chain uses TRBV4-1 with TRBJ2-7; TRBD2 aligns across 11 bases. With V trimmed by 4 bases and J by 0 bases, 11 bases remained unmatched. Germline V gives CDR1 MGHRA, CDR2 YSYEKL. This CDR3 has 18 residues. CDR3 bases: TGCGCCAGCAGCCGAGAACTAGCGGGGGACCATATCTCCTACGAGCAGTACTTC. Translating it yields CASSRELAGDHISYEQYF.

The chain carries TRBV18 and TRBJ2-5, with TRBD1 identical over 8 bases. Germline V gene data show CDR1 as KGHSH and CDR2 as LQKENI. The CDR3 is 16 residues long. Losses at the gene ends were 1 base for V and 2 bases for J; bases not matched to a gene: 6. The DNA of the CDR3 is TGTGCCAGCTCACCACAGAGCAGGGGGCTTCAAGAGACCCAGTACTTC. It translates to CASSPQSRGLQETQYF. Looking up the rest from reference TRBV18 and TRBJ2-5 gives the full variable domain: NAGVMQNPRHLVRRRGQEARLRCSPMKGHSHVYWYRQLPEEGLKFMVYLQKENIIDESGMPKERFSAEFPKEGPSILRIQQVVRGDSAAYFCASSPQSRGLQETQYFGPGTRLLVL.

J is TRBJ1-6 and V is TRBV7-2, with D uncertain. Germline assignment: CDR1 SGHTA and CDR2 FQGNSA. The CDR3 is made up of 14 amino acids. V shed 2 bases and J shed 7 bases, with 9 bases lying between them. The CDR3 DNA is TGTGCCAGCAGCTTAATCGGGAAGAATTCACCCCTCCACTTT. Residues: CASSLIGKNSPLHF. Together with reference TRBV7-2 and TRBJ1-6, the CDR3 gives the full variable domain: GAGVSQSPSNKVTEKGKDVELRCDPISGHTALYWYRQSLGQGLEFLIYFQGNSAPDKSGLPSDRFSAERTGGSVSTLTIQRTQQEDSAVYLCASSLIGKNSPLHFGNGTRLTVT.

The V call is TRBV14, the J call TRBJ2-7; the match to TRBD1 covers 9 bases. This CDR3 contains 15 residues. Germline loops: CDR1 SGHDN, CDR2 FVKESK. V lost 1 base and J lost 4; bases outside the gene matches: 5. DNA for the CDR3: TGTGCCAGCAGCCAAGGGGGGACAGGGCTGTACGAGCAGTACTTC. Translating gives CASSQGGTGLYEQYF.

The chain combines TRBV14 with TRBJ2-3, with D maybe TRBD2 (6 bases). The CDR3 is 17 residues long. In germline, CDR1 is SGHDN, CDR2 FVKESK. Trimming removed 2 bases at V and 5 bases at J, with 20 bases between. CDR3 loop: CASSQSYLSGGEDTQYF. CDR3 nucleotides: TGTGCCAGCAGCCAATCCTACTTATCCGGGGGTGAAGATACGCAGTATTTT.

In its sample, this clone was seen many times. This sequence joins TRBV6-5 and TRBJ1-6; D perhaps matches TRBD1 (6 bases). V lost 5 bases to trimming and J lost 10 bases, with 12 bases between them. The CDR3 extends over 13 amino acids. Germline CDR1 is MNHEY and CDR2 is SVGAGI. The CDR3 DNA sequence: TGTGCCAGCAGTCGGACAGTGCGGTCACCCCTCCACTTT. Encoded protein: CASSRTVRSPLHF.

There are a few counts of this clone. This sequence joins TRBV6-1 and TRBJ1-1; the D is unclear. This CDR3 spans 13 amino acids. Germline V lookup: CDR1 MNHNS, CDR2 SASEGT. V lost 4 bases and J lost 6, with 12 bases in between. The CDR3 region is CASSGWGGPEAFF. The DNA of the CDR3 is TGTGCCAGCAGTGGTTGGGGAGGACCTGAAGCTTTCTTT.

The gene calls are TRBV7-9 and TRBJ2-7, with D perhaps TRBD2 (5 bases). CDR1 and CDR2 (germline): SEHNR, FQNEAQ (reference sequence). V lost 4 bases to trimming and J lost 7 bases, with 17 bases between them. This CDR3 comprises 14 residues. The CDR3 loop is CASSYGEGVWEQYF. The CDR3, as DNA: TGTGCCAGCAGCTATGGTGAGGGAGTCTGGGAGCAGTACTTC.

The chain joins TRBV5-1 to TRBJ1-1, with 8 bases that match TRBD1. The V and J ends lost 0 bases and 6 bases, in that order; junction bases with no gene match: 7. Germline assignment: CDR1 SGHRS and CDR2 YFSETQ. This CDR3 has 15 residues. CDR3 nucleotide sequence: TGCGCCAGCAGCTTGGAAAGGACAGGGACTGCTGAAGCTTTCTTT. It yields the protein CASSLERTGTAEAFF.